This TCR beta chain was obtained from a study of blood T cell repertoires in COVID-19. Turning to the study itself: Both acute and convalescent COVID-19 samples were obtained from the United States, Italy and Spain. The analysed material was cDNA or gDNA that came from T cells, B-cell-depleted T cells, or PBMCs.

CDR3 length: 16 residues. The V and J ends lost 1 base and 4 bases, in that order; junction bases with no gene match: 9. From germline, CDR1 is SGHTA and CDR2 FQGTGA. Produced via immunoSEQ multiplex PCR; TCRdb's table is partial and in-frame only. Altogether about 18,000 clones are present, over 60% being singletons, with the ten largest covering roughly 17%. This clone has only one observation. The gene calls are TRBV7-3 and TRBJ2-7, with 8 bases identical to TRBD2. The receptor was isolated from a man in his 70s with COVID-19, enrolled during active disease. What was sequenced was peripheral blood. In DNA, the CDR3 is TGTGCCAGCAGCTTAAACGGGGGGGCAAAATCGTACGAGCAGTACTTC. Translated: CASSLNGGAKSYEQYF.